These 26 T cell receptor beta chains share one sample of origin, sequenced in a study of identical twins. TCRdb itself ran the 5' RACE reads through MiXCR, one entry per CDR3 protein. In the table there are a few hundred thousand distinct CDR3 sequences, under 12% of which are singletons. Sequenced material: memory T cells sorted from blood. These receptor sequences come from a man aged 45 to 65 in good health.

This clonotype was observed a few times. The chain uses TRBV19 and TRBJ1-2; the D is unclear. This CDR3 spans 14 amino acids. With 9 bases removed from V and 2 bases from J, the gap between germline ends came to 16 bases. CDR1 and CDR2 from the germline V gene are LNHDA and SQIVND (reference sequence). CDR3 loop: CARRPTSGNYGYTF. CDR3 bases: TGTGCCAGGAGGCCCACCTCGGGGAACTATGGCTACACCTTC.

This clonotype came up many times. The rearrangement links TRBV15 to TRBJ1-4, with D unresolved. The CDR3 sequence is 15 residues long. V gave up 0 bases and J gave up 8 bases, with 13 bases separating them. The germline CDR1 and CDR2 sequences are LNHNV and YYDKDF (reference sequence). CDR3 protein: CATSRDRRAWEKLFF. In DNA form, the CDR3 reads TGTGCCACCAGCAGAGATCGGAGGGCATGGGAAAAACTGTTTTTT.

This clonotype showed up many times. The chain has TRBV7-2 and TRBJ2-7; 7 bases align to TRBD2. This CDR3 contains 15 residues. V trimming: 1 base; J trimming: 2 bases; junction bases outside the gene matches: 5. Germline V CDR1 and CDR2: SGHTA, FQGNSA. The CDR3 here is CASSLDGGGTYEQYF. CDR3 DNA: TGTGCCAGCAGCTTAGATGGCGGGGGAACCTACGAGCAGTACTTC.

This clonotype has ten or more counts. This chain uses TRBV29-1 with TRBJ2-5; the D is unclear. V dropped 8 bases and J dropped 4 bases, with 20 bases sitting between them. The CDR3 is 14 amino acids. Germline V lookup: CDR1 SQVTM, CDR2 ANQGSEA. The CDR3 loop reads CSLRSGGVRETQYF. Here the CDR3 DNA reads TGCAGCTTACGATCAGGCGGAGTGCGAGAGACCCAGTACTTC.

This clonotype was observed a few times. A junction end diverges from the germline sequence, so it may reflect a read error. The rearrangement links TRBV9 to TRBJ1-2; maybe TRBD1 (5 bases). The CDR3 extends over 13 amino acids. Germline assignment: CDR1 SGDLS and CDR2 YYNGEE. DNA of the CDR3: TGTGCCAGCAGCCCGTATAGCCAGGGACGGACGAACTTC. Translated, it gives CASSPYSQGRTNF.

This clonotype was seen repeatedly, ten times or more. J is TRBJ2-1 and V is TRBV28, with TRBD2 matching 8 bases. The CDR3 extends over 17 amino acids. The J segment lost 3 bases and the V segment lost 7 bases, leaving 14 bases of the junction unmatched. CDR1 is MDHEN and CDR2 is SYDVKM in the germline V gene. The CDR3 region has the DNA TGTGCCAGCACCCACTCCGAAGCGGGAGCCGACTACAATGAGCAGTTCTTC. Residues: CASTHSEAGADYNEQFF.

This chain uses TRBV5-4 with TRBJ2-7; D is uncertain. Deletions cut 4 bases from V and 7 bases from J, with 9 bases between. The CDR3 has 11 amino acids. Germline CDR1 SGHNT, CDR2 YYREEE (reference sequence). In DNA form, the CDR3 reads TGTGCCAGCAGCACCCTAGGGGAGCAGTACTTC. It encodes CASSTLGEQYF.

CDR3 sequence: CATASTSGRANTGELFF. CDR3 coding DNA: TGTGCCACCGCTTCGACTAGCGGGAGAGCGAACACCGGGGAGCTGTTTTTT. The rearrangement links TRBV2 to TRBJ2-2; 12 nucleotides line up with TRBD2. This CDR3 comprises 17 residues. In germline, CDR1 is SNHLY, CDR2 FYNNEI. With V trimmed by 10 bases and J by 0 bases, 9 bases remained unmatched. Based on the CDR3 plus reference TRBV2 and TRBJ2-2, the full variable domain is EPEVTQTPSHQVTQMGQEVILRCVPISNHLYFYWYRQILGQKVEFLVSFYNNEISEKSEIFDDQFSVERPDGSNFTLKIRSTKLEDSAMYFCATASTSGRANTGELFFGEGSRLTVL.

There are a few counts of this clonotype. The chain is built from TRBV20-1 and TRBJ2-2, with D perhaps TRBD1 (5 bases). The CDR3 is made up of 15 amino acids. V was pared by 6 bases and J by 7 bases, with 21 bases between. Germline CDR1 is DFQATT and CDR2 is SNEGSKA (reference sequence). CDR3 nucleotide sequence: TGCAGTGCACAGACTGACCGCGGACATGACGGGGAGCTGTTTTTT. Its translation is CSAQTDRGHDGELFF.

The chain carries TRBV18 and TRBJ1-1; 8 bases line up with TRBD1. The V segment lost 4 bases and the J segment 5 bases; nucleotides outside the gene matches: 6. Germline V gives CDR1 KGHSH, CDR2 LQKENI. The CDR3 contains 14 residues. The CDR3 nucleotides are TGTGCCAGCTCACAGAAGCAGGGGGCTACTGAAGCTTTCTTT. Its protein is CASSQKQGATEAFF.

This clonotype was observed at least ten times. V gene TRBV12-3 or TRBV12-4 combines with J gene TRBJ2-1; 9 bases fit TRBD1. The CDR3 is 15 amino acids. V shed 3 bases, J shed 5 bases, and the junction held 5 bases outside the gene matches. CDR3 sequence reads: CASSLVQGADNEQFF. CDR3 nucleotides: TGTGCCAGCAGTTTGGTACAGGGGGCTGACAATGAGCAGTTCTTC.

This clonotype has just a few counts. This chain joins TRBV18 and TRBJ2-1; 8 positions agree with TRBD2. CDR1 and CDR2 from the germline V gene are KGHSH and LQKENI. The CDR3 spans 14 residues. The V gene end was trimmed by 3 bases and the J gene end by 5 bases; junction bases not matched to a gene: 3. CDR3 amino acids: CASSPTSDNNEQFF. CDR3 DNA: TGTGCCAGCTCACCGACTAGCGATAACAATGAGCAGTTCTTC. Complete variable domain (other parts from reference TRBV18 and TRBJ2-1): NAGVMQNPRHLVRRRGQEARLRCSPMKGHSHVYWYRQLPEEGLKFMVYLQKENIIDESGMPKERFSAEFPKEGPSILRIQQVVRGDSAAYFCASSPTSDNNEQFFGPGTRLTVL.

CDR3 sequence (DNA): TGCGCCAGCAGTGTTCGGGGCGAGCAGTACTTC. Encoded protein: CASSVRGEQYF. The chain carries TRBV10-2 and TRBJ2-7, with TRBD2 as a possible D gene (5 bases). Deletions cut 4 bases from V and 6 bases from J, with 7 bases between. Germline lookup yields CDR1 WSHSY and CDR2 SAAADI. This CDR3 contains 11 residues.

A few counts support this clonotype. J is TRBJ1-2 and V is TRBV24-1; TRBD1 is a possible D gene (5 bases). Trimming took off 3 bases at V and 7 bases at J, with 14 bases between the two ends. The germline gives CDR1 KGHDR, CDR2 SFDVKD. This CDR3 is built from 14 residues. In DNA form, the CDR3 reads TGTGCCACCAGTGATGGGATGAGTCAGGGTGGCTACACCTTC. The encoded protein is CATSDGMSQGGYTF.

The J gene is TRBJ2-1, the V gene TRBV2; maybe TRBD1 (5 bases). The CDR3 runs 14 residues. CDR1 is SNHLY and CDR2 is FYNNEI in the germline V gene. V was pared by 8 bases and J by 0 bases, with 11 bases between. CDR3 amino acids: CASRQYSSYNEQFF. The CDR3 DNA reads as TGTGCCAGCCGACAGTACAGCTCCTACAATGAGCAGTTCTTC.

This chain joins TRBV7-8 and TRBJ2-5, with 8 bases matching TRBD1. CDR1 is SGHVS, CDR2 FQNEAQ, per germline. V dropped 6 bases and J dropped 4; count of bases not matched to a gene: 7. The CDR3 extends over 14 amino acids. The CDR3 DNA reads as TGTGCCAGCAGTTTACAGGGGGGTAGAGAGACCCAGTACTTC. This codes for CASSLQGGRETQYF.

The sample holds many counts of this clonotype. V gene TRBV4-1 combines with J gene TRBJ2-5; 7 bases are a match to TRBD1. After removal of 1 base from V and 4 bases from J, the junction contained 12 bases not matched to a gene. The germline CDR1 and CDR2 sequences are MGHRA and YSYEKL. The CDR3 length is 17 residues. CDR3 coding DNA: TGCGCCAGCAGCCAAGGGGTTTACAACAGGGGTTTAGAGACCCAGTACTTC. Protein: CASSQGVYNRGLETQYF.

There are a few counts of this clonotype. The genes are TRBV3-1 and TRBJ1-1; tentatively, D is TRBD1 (5 bases). The length of the CDR3 is 19 residues. Trimming cost V 0 bases and J 1 base, with 21 bases left between them. CDR1 LGHDT and CDR2 YNNKEL come from the germline V gene (reference sequence). The CDR3 sequence: CASSQDTHPWTSKNTEAFF. In DNA, the CDR3 is TGTGCCAGCAGCCAAGATACCCACCCTTGGACATCCAAGAACACTGAAGCTTTCTTT.

This chain links TRBV10-2 with TRBJ1-6, with D maybe TRBD1 (6 bases). Trimming took 6 bases from V and 7 from J, leaving 19 bases between them. The CDR3 is made up of 16 amino acids. From germline, CDR1 is WSHSY and CDR2 SAAADI. CDR3 residues: CASRRGGVRENSPLHF. CDR3 bases: TGCGCCAGCAGAAGGGGGGGGGTGAGAGAGAATTCACCCCTCCACTTT.

This clonotype has ten or more counts. This chain joins TRBV11-2 and TRBJ2-3, with 9 bases identical to TRBD2. This CDR3 comprises 15 residues. Germline values: CDR1 SGHAT, CDR2 FQNNGV. Trimming took 4 bases from V and 7 from J; bases not matched to a gene: 9. The CDR3 is CASSSLRGGLNTQYF. DNA for the CDR3: TGTGCCAGCAGCTCTTTGCGGGGGGGCCTGAATACGCAGTATTTT.

This clonotype was picked up a small number of times. The chain is built from TRBV4-2 and TRBJ1-2; D is undetermined. Trimming stripped 0 bases from V and 7 bases from J, with 15 bases between. The CDR3 runs to 15 residues. The germline V gene encodes CDR1 LGHNA and CDR2 YNFKEQ. The CDR3 DNA reads as TGTGCCAGCAGCCAAGATATCCCGGGCTCGGGTGGCTACACCTTC. Protein: CASSQDIPGSGGYTF.

This clonotype was observed a few times. V gene TRBV28 combines with J gene TRBJ2-1, with a weak D call TRBD1 (6 bases). Trimming took off 5 bases at V and 11 bases at J, with 10 bases between the two ends. The CDR3 contains 11 residues. Germline V gives CDR1 MDHEN, CDR2 SYDVKM. The CDR3 sequence: CASSTQGQQFF. The CDR3 nucleotides are TGTGCCAGCAGTACTCAGGGGCAGCAGTTCTTC.

This clonotype was found a few times. This chain uses TRBV15 with TRBJ2-1, with D unresolved. Per germline, CDR1 LNHNV and CDR2 YYDKDF (reference sequence). CDR3 length equals 15 residues. The V end lost 0 bases, the J end lost 9 bases, and 15 bases lay between the germline ends. The CDR3 spells CATSREDVSVGEQFF. The CDR3 nucleotides are TGTGCCACCAGCAGAGAAGATGTATCGGTCGGTGAGCAGTTCTTC.

A note on this clonotype: The conserved closing phenylalanine or tryptophan is absent in this CDR3, likely reflecting a read error. CDR3 bases: TGTGCCAGCAGTTGGGACGGGAGGGGAGAAGCTTTCCTT. Translation: CASSWDGRGEAFL. The rearrangement uses TRBV28 and TRBJ1-1; the D gene is possibly TRBD1 (5 bases). Germline values: CDR1 MDHEN, CDR2 SYDVKM. The CDR3 contains 13 residues. The V end lost 4 bases, the J end lost 8 bases, and 14 bases lay between the germline ends.

Ten or more counts support this clonotype. The chain links TRBV4-2 to TRBJ2-3, with D perhaps matching TRBD1 or TRBD2 (6 bases each). CDR1 is LGHNA and CDR2 is YNFKEQ in the germline V gene. CDR3 length: 14 amino acids. The V gene lost 0 bases and the J gene lost 6 bases, with 10 bases spanning the gap. The DNA for the CDR3 is TGTGCCAGCAGCCAAGATGGAGGGGGGGATACGCAGTATTTT. Amino acid sequence: CASSQDGGGDTQYF.

This clonotype was seen ten or more times. The J gene is TRBJ2-3, the V gene TRBV6-5; D remains ambiguous. CDR3 length: 13 residues. Trimming pared 4 bases from V and 9 bases from J, leaving 14 bases between. Germline V CDR1 and CDR2: MNHEY, SVGAGI. The CDR3 coding sequence is TGTGCCAGCAGTTGGACGGACCAAGAGACGCAGTATTTT. This encodes CASSWTDQETQYF.